This T cell receptor (beta chain) derives from a study of blood T cells in healthy people across ages. Combining a sample-barcoded 5' primer with a J-beta primer mix, a second PCR ran for roughly 7 to 12 cycles. Each cDNA molecule was tagged by a template-switch adaptor with 12 random nucleotides. Per sample, CDR3-containing paired-end reads numbered at least 2.5 million. TCRdb re-analysed the 5' RACE reads in MiXCR, keeping a single row per CDR3 protein. The sample has 550,000 to 750,000 distinct CDR3 sequences; under 25% are singletons. For this clonotype: Its target is unknown.

The V gene end was trimmed by 5 bases and the J gene end by 5 bases; junction bases not matched to a gene: 15. Germline-derived CDR1 and CDR2 are DFQATT and SNEGSKA (reference sequence). This CDR3 contains 15 residues. Study-wide results and limits: In long-lived donors, naive CD4+ cell counts and diversity exceeded those of aged donors. Naive and antigen-experienced cells were not separated, limiting conclusive comparison.

Source material: blood. The V gene is TRBV20-1, the J gene TRBJ2-7, with 7 bases fitting TRBD1. This receptor was taken from a man between 65 and 85 years old in good health. CDR3 sequence (DNA): TGCAGTGCTCGGAGAGACAGGGCGGGTTTACACGAGCAGTACTTC. Its translation is CSARRDRAGLHEQYF.